This TCR beta chain came from a study of OX40 agonist ivuxolimab in advanced cancers. Study context: Prior anti-PD-1, anti-PD-L1 or anti-CTLA-4 therapy did not bar entry, and more than 35% had some. Study-wide results and caveats: What antigens the expanded peripheral T cells recognized was never established.

Notes on this clone: Its cognate antigen is unknown.

This CDR3 region has 14 residues. Assay used: immunoSEQ multiplex PCR; TCRdb lists only in-frame clones, some missing. The sample carries around 100,000 clones, 75% to 95% recorded once. The clonotype was recovered from an adult with an advanced solid tumor such as melanoma, head and neck, liver or kidney cancer. The chain has TRBV21-1 and TRBJ2-7; no check of the table's D call, TRBD1, against the DNA was made. TRBV21-1 is a documented pseudogene. The material sequenced was CD4+ or CD8+ T cells sorted from blood, taken in a trial of the OX40 agonist ivuxolimab. The CDR3 loop is CASSKAEGTVEQYF. The CDR3 DNA is TGTGCCAGCAGCAAAGCCGAGGGGACAGTCGAGCAGTACTTC.